Described below is a single TCR beta chain sequence and its context. What it recognizes is unknown. These data are taken from a study of cytotoxic CD8 clonotypes in ibrutinib-treated CLL. Across the whole study: Partial response was seen in approximately 24 patients and complete response in 2; after median around six years, around 15 stayed remitted, about 12 progressed.

Libraries were prepared by immunoSEQ multiplex PCR; TCRdb keeps only in-frame clonotypes and omits some of them. The sample lists some 200,000 clones; approximately 72% were seen once. From germline, CDR1 is MDHEN and CDR2 SYDVKM. The trim removed 7 bases at V and 5 bases at J, leaving 10 bases unmatched. This CDR3 is 15 amino acids long. General study results and limits: Elevated clonality accompanied ibrutinib response, with a return toward baseline values at progression.

This TCR was sampled from a human donor with chronic lymphocytic leukemia. The sample consisted of PBMCs, taken after 24 months of ibrutinib treatment. The chain joins TRBV28 to TRBJ2-2, with 7 positions matching TRBD2. The CDR3 nucleotides are TGTGCCAGCAAGTTTCTCGCGGGAGTGACCGGGGAGCTGTTTTTT. Translation: CASKFLAGVTGELFF.